This T cell receptor (beta chain) originates from a study of T-cell reconstitution after alpha-beta-depleted transplantation in children (dated by TCRdb to between 2015 and 2016). Regarding the study in general: Using TCR repertoire profiling, the study quantitatively followed how T-cell immune reconstitution unfolded in children after TCRalphabeta/CD19-depleted allogeneic hematopoietic cell transplantation. What the research found in general, with its limitations: The frequencies of hyperexpanded clones fell over the following months, and after one year, T-cell counts and TCRbeta diversity were mostly attributed to newly produced T cells. About two months after transplant, the apparently early recovery of alphabetaT-cell counts reportedly depended on just several hundred clones that had expanded rapidly and came from non-depleted graft cells. In some patients, high TCRbeta diversity at day 60 was attributed to recipient T cells and intrathymic progenitors that had survived conditioning.

The treatment or condition label, as the study defines it: allogeneic hematopoietic cell transplantation with graft depleted of TCRalphabeta T cells and CD19 B cells. Transplant recipients were children who received TCRalphabeta/CD19-depleted allogeneic hematopoietic cell grafts. Spanning cysteine to phenylalanine, the CDR3 consists of 12 amino acids. Just CDR3 DNA is preserved here, 36 bases in frame from base 1. V drops 2 bases and J drops 9 bases, leaving 8 bases in between. The germline V gene specifies MNHEY as CDR1 and SVGEGT as CDR2. This clonotype was detected many times. Its antigen is still unknown. Base qualities were left out, and no much larger clone turns up one base away. Receptor amplification or capture employed PCR. The sequencer listed for this sample is Illumina HiSeq 2500. TCR libraries were prepared with molecular barcoding, using unique molecular identifiers to normalize TCRbeta repertoire quantification. The raw public data were reprocessed by TCRdb itself: fastp quality trimming at Q25, MiXCR clonotype calling, in-frame beta chains only. Each CDR3 protein appears once, grouped with its most common genes and DNA. A total of about 590,000 distinct CDR3 sequences appear in this sample, over 10% of them only once. The ten biggest clones cover 2% to 2.5% of the sample.

This specimen consisted of PBMCs, mostly from graft donor cells, obtained 360 days after TCRalphabeta/CD19-depleted stem cell transplant. The clonotype comes from a male patient between 5 and 17 years old who had a stem cell transplant for acute myeloid leukemia, so the T cells may come from the graft donor. The sequence is built from TRBV6-2 or TRBV6-3 and TRBJ2-1; the D gene is not confidently resolved. For the CDR3, the sequence is CASSYGVREQFF. The DNA is as follows: TGTGCCAGCAGTTACGGCGTGCGTGAGCAGTTCTTC.